The 14 T cell receptor beta chains below all came from one sample that was sequenced in a study of blood T cell repertoires in COVID-19. Measured with immunoSEQ multiplex PCR; TCRdb has only the in-frame clones, and not every one. Among approximately 87,000 clones listed, roughly 89% were seen once. The sample consisted of peripheral blood. These receptors came from a man in his 70s with active or convalescent COVID-19.

The V call is TRBV18, the J call TRBJ2-3; 8 nucleotides align to TRBD1. Germline CDR1 reads KGHSH; CDR2 reads LQKENI. With 0 bases clipped from V and 0 bases from J, the junction kept 5 bases outside the gene matches. This CDR3 comprises 17 residues. CDR3 coding DNA: TGTGCCAGCTCACCACCAACAGGACAGGGTAGCACAGATACGCAGTATTTT. Protein: CASSPPTGQGSTDTQYF.

V and J are TRBV29-1 and TRBJ1-2; perhaps TRBD1 as D (6 bases). Looked up from germline, CDR1 is SQVTM and CDR2 is ANQGSEA. The V gene lost 4 bases and the J gene lost 7 bases, with 10 bases spanning the gap. This CDR3 is 11 amino acids long. The CDR3 here is CSVAGGAGYTF. CDR3 bases: TGCAGCGTTGCGGGGGGCGCTGGCTACACCTTC.

V gene TRBV18 combines with J gene TRBJ1-2, with 10 bases aligning to TRBD1. V was clipped by 3 bases and J by 6 bases; unmatched bases: 1. The CDR3 spans 13 residues. CDR1 KGHSH and CDR2 LQKENI come from the germline V gene. The CDR3 spells CASSPDRGNGYTF. CDR3 DNA: TGTGCCAGCTCACCGGACAGGGGGAATGGCTACACCTTC.

The V gene is TRBV12-3 or TRBV12-4, the J gene TRBJ1-2, with TRBD1 identical over 10 bases. The V and J ends lost 7 bases and 7 bases, in that order; junction bases with no gene match: 6. The CDR3 totals 13 residues. CDR3 in DNA: TGTGCCAGCACCCTGGGACAGGGGAGTGGCTACACCTTC. Translation gives CASTLGQGSGYTF.

The chain carries TRBV5-1 and TRBJ2-3; TRBD2 agrees at 8 bases. Germline loops: CDR1 SGHRS, CDR2 YFSETQ. The CDR3 runs 15 residues. The V and J ends lost 1 base and 2 bases, in that order; junction bases with no gene match: 3. In DNA form, the CDR3 reads TGCGCCAGCAGCTTGACGGGAGGGCCCACAGATACGCAGTATTTT. Translating it yields CASSLTGGPTDTQYF.

This chain connects TRBV29-1 to TRBJ1-2, with no clear D. V gave up 4 bases and J gave up 9 bases, with 15 bases separating them. Germline loops: CDR1 SQVTM, CDR2 ANQGSEA. The CDR3 length is 12 residues. DNA of the CDR3: TGCAGCGTTGCAAGGGAGGAGCTAAGCTACACCTTC. Its translation: CSVAREELSYTF.

This sequence joins TRBV5-4 and TRBJ1-2; D is uncertain. The CDR3 totals 12 residues. Germline V gene data show CDR1 as SGHNT and CDR2 as YYREEE (reference sequence). V was trimmed by 0 bases and J by 8 bases, leaving 8 bases between them. In DNA, the CDR3 is TGTGCCAGCAGCTTGGGCACTCACGGCTACACCTTC. Encoded protein: CASSLGTHGYTF. Filled out from reference TRBV5-4 and TRBJ1-2, the complete variable domain reads ETGVTQSPTHLIKTRGQQVTLRCSSQSGHNTVSWYQQALGQGPQFIFQYYREEENGRGNFPPRFSGLQFPNYSSELNVNALELDDSALYLCASSLGTHGYTFGSGTRLTVV.

This rearrangement joins TRBV28 to TRBJ1-6; D is uncertain. The CDR3 runs 13 residues. V lost 6 bases, J lost 7 bases, and 10 bases lay in between. CDR1 MDHEN and CDR2 SYDVKM come from the germline V gene. CDR3 residues: CASSGLGNSPLHF. The CDR3 DNA reads TGTGCCAGCAGCGGACTCGGGAATTCACCCCTCCACTTT.

The rearrangement uses TRBV6-1 and TRBJ1-5; D is ambiguous. From germline, CDR1 is MNHNS and CDR2 SASEGT. Trimming took 3 bases from V and 0 from J, leaving 15 bases between them. The CDR3 sequence is 17 residues long. DNA of the CDR3: TGTGCCAGCAGTGAGGAGATCCGGCAGAATAGCAATCAGCCCCAGCATTTT. As protein: CASSEEIRQNSNQPQHF.

V usage is TRBV20-1 and J usage is TRBJ1-1, with a possible D match to TRBD1 (5 bases). Germline CDR1 and CDR2: DFQATT and SNEGSKA (reference sequence). Trimming took 3 bases from V and 1 from J, leaving 6 bases between them. The CDR3 is 12 amino acids. The chain's CDR3 is CSASGANTEAFF. The CDR3 DNA follows: TGCAGTGCTAGTGGGGCGAACACTGAAGCTTTCTTT.

The CDR3 bases are TGTGCCAGCAGTTTAAAGGGGGGGAATGGCTACACCTTC. Encoded protein: CASSLKGGNGYTF. The chain has TRBV28 and TRBJ1-2, with D maybe TRBD1 (6 bases). Germline V CDR1 and CDR2: MDHEN, SYDVKM. V was clipped by 2 bases and J by 6 bases, with 10 bases between them. This CDR3 has 13 residues.

The rearrangement uses TRBV24-1 and TRBJ1-5, with a possible D match to TRBD1 (5 bases). The V gene lost 4 bases and the J gene lost 0 bases, with 12 bases spanning the gap. The CDR3 is made up of 16 amino acids. Germline CDR1 reads KGHDR; CDR2 reads SFDVKD. The CDR3 protein is CATSESDNSSNQPQHF. For the CDR3, the DNA is TGTGCCACCAGTGAATCGGACAACTCTAGCAATCAGCCCCAGCATTTT.

This clone was seen only once. This chain links TRBV5-5 with TRBJ2-1; 9 bases match TRBD1. Looked up from germline, CDR1 is SGHKS and CDR2 is YYEKEE (reference sequence). This CDR3 contains 14 residues. Trimming at V came to 3 bases and at J to 6 bases, leaving 4 bases not matched to a gene. The DNA of the CDR3 is TGTGCCAGCAGCTCCCGGGACAGGGTCAATGAGCAGTTCTTC. Translating gives CASSSRDRVNEQFF.

V usage is TRBV4-1 and J usage is TRBJ2-4; TRBD1 aligns across 7 bases. The CDR3 covers 20 residues. Germline V gives CDR1 MGHRA, CDR2 YSYEKL. Trimming at V came to 3 bases and at J to 1 base, leaving 18 bases not matched to a gene. The CDR3 protein is CASSHAVQQGTRSAKNIQYF. CDR3 coding DNA: TGCGCCAGCAGCCACGCGGTTCAACAGGGGACGCGTTCGGCCAAAAACATTCAGTACTTC.